Following are 11 T cell receptor beta chains from one sample sequenced in a study of shared clonotypes between healthy human individuals. Sequencing used immunoSEQ multiplex PCR; TCRdb keeps in-frame clones, though not all of them. Of hundreds of thousands of clones listed, under 80% are singletons. The sequenced sample consisted of memory CD4+ T cells sorted from blood. The subset is: CD45RA-negative fraction. These receptors came from a woman aged 30 to 39 in good health.

The CDR3 DNA reads TGTGCCAGTAGTATGTCCGGGAGGTTCACCTACGAGCAGTACTTC. Translating it yields CASSMSGRFTYEQYF. The chain joins TRBV19 to TRBJ2-7, with 7 bases that match TRBD2. The V gene's germline CDR1 is LNHDA and CDR2 SQIVND (reference sequence). This CDR3 region has 15 residues. The J segment lost 2 bases and the V segment lost 3 bases, leaving 7 bases of the junction unmatched.

The J gene is TRBJ2-3, the V gene TRBV5-1; possible D gene TRBD1, 5 bases. Trimming stripped 6 bases from V and 1 base from J, with 18 bases between. The CDR3 has 16 residues. The V gene's germline CDR1 is SGHRS and CDR2 YFSETQ. The CDR3 nucleotides read TGCGCCAGCACCCTAGACGGCGCCAGGGGCACAGATACGCAGTATTTT. This gives the protein CASTLDGARGTDTQYF.

The rearrangement joins TRBV28 to TRBJ2-7; 9 bases are shared with TRBD1. This CDR3 has 15 amino acids. After removal of 5 bases from V and 0 bases from J, the junction contained 5 bases not matched to a gene. Germline assignment: CDR1 MDHEN and CDR2 SYDVKM. CDR3 amino acids: CASSQGDRASYEQYF. CDR3 coding DNA: TGTGCCAGCAGTCAGGGGGACAGGGCCTCCTACGAGCAGTACTTC.

This rearrangement joins TRBV2 to TRBJ2-5, with 8 bases matching TRBD1. The CDR3 extends over 14 amino acids. The germline CDR1 and CDR2 sequences are SNHLY and FYNNEI. V trimming: 4 bases; J trimming: 6 bases; junction bases outside the gene matches: 7. As DNA, the CDR3 is TGTGCCAGCAGTGGTCAGGGGGCGCGGAAGACCCAGTACTTC. Amino acids: CASSGQGARKTQYF. Based on the CDR3 plus reference TRBV2 and TRBJ2-5, the full variable domain is EPEVTQTPSHQVTQMGQEVILRCVPISNHLYFYWYRQILGQKVEFLVSFYNNEISEKSEIFDDQFSVERPDGSNFTLKIRSTKLEDSAMYFCASSGQGARKTQYFGPGTRLLVL.

A few counts support this clone. Other DNA variants within this sample encode the same CDR3. The V call is TRBV30, the J call TRBJ1-5, with unresolved D. V lost 2 bases and J 0 bases, leaving 11 bases between the germline ends. The germline CDR1 and CDR2 sequences are GTSNPN and SVGIG (reference sequence). The CDR3 consists of 15 residues. The CDR3 DNA reads as TGTGCCTGGAGTAGCGGGTCGAGTAGCAATCAGCCCCAGCATTTT. It specifies CAWSSGSSSNQPQHF.

The chain couples TRBV5-1 to TRBJ2-6; 8 nucleotides match TRBD1. This CDR3 comprises 18 residues. The V gene's germline CDR1 is SGHRS and CDR2 YFSETQ. V dropped 2 bases and J dropped 0; count of bases not matched to a gene: 7. The CDR3 loop reads CASSLPGQELSGANVLTF. The CDR3 coding sequence is TGCGCCAGCAGCTTACCGGGACAGGAGCTCTCTGGGGCCAACGTCCTGACTTTC.

The CDR3 DNA reads TGTGCCAGCAGCTTGGGCCGGGCCTACGAGCAGTACTTC. It encodes CASSLGRAYEQYF. This rearrangement joins TRBV5-4 to TRBJ2-7; no clear D. V lost 0 bases and J lost 2, with 6 bases in between. The CDR3 is 13 amino acids. The germline CDR1 and CDR2 sequences are SGHNT and YYREEE (reference sequence).

This sequence joins TRBV5-1 and TRBJ2-2; D is uncertain. The CDR3 spans 14 residues. The V end lost 0 bases, the J end lost 7 bases, and 10 bases lay between the germline ends. The germline gives CDR1 SGHRS, CDR2 YFSETQ. CDR3 DNA: TGCGCCAGCAGCTTGGGGACGGAAGGCGGGGAGCTGTTTTTT. Translation: CASSLGTEGGELFF.

The chain is built from TRBV5-4 and TRBJ2-7; tentative D call: TRBD2 (6 bases). Trimming removed 4 bases at V and 0 bases at J, with 11 bases between. The germline CDR1 and CDR2 sequences are SGHNT and YYREEE (reference sequence). This CDR3 is built from 14 residues. CDR3 sequence reads: CASSPRRDSYEQYF. The DNA of the CDR3 is TGTGCCAGCAGCCCTCGGAGGGACTCCTACGAGCAGTACTTC.

By sample fraction, this clone is medium-sized (0.01 to 0.1%). The chain recombines TRBV4-1 with TRBJ2-5; D is unresolved. The germline V gene encodes CDR1 MGHRA and CDR2 YSYEKL. This CDR3 has 14 residues. Between the trimmed V and J ends, which lost 2 bases and 4 bases, there was a span of 11 bases. The CDR3 protein is CASSQQEMGETQYF. The CDR3, as DNA: TGCGCCAGCAGCCAACAGGAGATGGGAGAGACCCAGTACTTC.

The chain employs TRBV5-1 and TRBJ2-7, with 14 nucleotides matching TRBD2. Germline-derived CDR1 and CDR2 are SGHRS and YFSETQ. V lost 6 bases to trimming and J lost 5 bases; unmatched junction nucleotides: 7. There are 15 residues in the CDR3. CDR3 nucleotide sequence: TGCGCCAGCACCAATGAGGGACTAGCGGGAGACGAGCAGTACTTC. Amino acid sequence: CASTNEGLAGDEQYF.